Following are 5 T cell receptor beta chains from one sample sequenced in a study of monozygotic twins with inflammatory bowel disease. TCRdb reworked the 5' RACE reads into one entry per CDR3 protein, no DNA. Here the sample table reports 150,000 to 200,000 distinct CDR3 sequences. Material for sequencing was blood. Receptors originate from a human donor with ulcerative colitis or Crohn's disease, or a healthy co-twin of an affected twin (not recorded which).

The chain links TRBV29-1 to TRBJ2-7; TCRdb selects TRBD1, and the lack of DNA leaves this call unchecked. The CDR3 runs 13 residues. The germline V gene has CDR1 SQVTM and CDR2 ANQGSEA. The chain's CDR3 is CSVGTGTMNEQYF.

This rearrangement joins TRBV12-3 or TRBV12-4 to TRBJ2-7. CDR3 length equals 14 residues. Here the CDR3 reads CASSFSQGLYEQYF.

The chain recombines TRBV27 with TRBJ2-3; TCRdb picks TRBD2, but there is no DNA to check that call. The CDR3 runs to 17 residues. The V gene's germline CDR1 is MNHEY and CDR2 SMNVEV (reference sequence). The CDR3 loop reads CASSLIPGLGSTDTQYF.

The CDR3 is CASSLPRLAGLTDTQYF. This sequence joins TRBV7-9 and TRBJ2-3; the TRBD2 assignment by TCRdb is unverifiable without DNA. The CDR3 is 17 amino acids. Germline CDR1 SEHNR, CDR2 FQNEAQ (reference sequence).

This chain joins TRBV29-1 and TRBJ1-4. The V gene's germline CDR1 is SQVTM and CDR2 ANQGSEA. The CDR3 runs 15 residues. This CDR3 reads CSVEGVGTASQKLFF.